This passage covers 32 T cell receptor beta chains from one sample sequenced in a study of shared clonotypes between healthy human individuals. The table came from immunoSEQ multiplex PCR; TCRdb's copy has only in-frame clones and leaves some out. The sample shows millions of clones, less than 95% of them seen only once. Cells designated naive CD8 were CD45RO-negative and were positively selected for CCR7, with terminally differentiated effector memory CD45RA+ cells excluded. The sequencing sample was made of naive CD8+ T cells sorted from blood. Receptors originate from a man between 18 and 29 years old in good health.

The CDR3 nucleotides read TGTGCCAGCAGCACTGGGACAGGGATTTTCTCTGGGGCCAACGTCCTGACTTTC. Amino acid sequence: CASSTGTGIFSGANVLTF. J is TRBJ2-6 and V is TRBV21-1; the table assigns TRBD1, which was not confirmed against the DNA. TRBV21-1 is designated a pseudogene. The CDR3 sequence is 18 residues long.

V usage is TRBV19 and J usage is TRBJ1-2; unclear D gene. V was clipped by 5 bases and J by 12 bases, with 19 bases between them. The germline V gene has CDR1 LNHDA and CDR2 SQIVND (reference sequence). This CDR3 has 13 residues. Written as DNA, the CDR3 is TGTGCCAGTAGTCTGGGAGGGAGCCTGGAGGACACCTTC. Translation: CASSLGGSLEDTF.

This chain links TRBV5-5 with TRBJ2-7, with D possibly being TRBD1 (6 bases). The CDR3 sequence is 14 residues long. Germline assignment: CDR1 SGHKS and CDR2 YYEKEE (reference sequence). The V and J ends lost 4 bases and 0 bases respectively, with 11 bases between them. CDR3 protein: CASSARQVSYEQYF. CDR3 bases: TGTGCCAGCAGCGCGAGACAGGTCTCCTACGAGCAGTACTTC.

A remark on this clone: Other nucleotide sequences in the sample specify the same CDR3. The chain has TRBV2 and TRBJ2-3, with no clear D. Trimming pared 4 bases from V and 4 bases from J, leaving 6 bases between. The CDR3 is made up of 12 amino acids. The germline V gene encodes CDR1 SNHLY and CDR2 FYNNEI. The chain's CDR3 is CASSGGADTQYF. The CDR3 nucleotides read TGTGCCAGCAGTGGGGGTGCAGATACGCAGTATTTT.

This rearrangement joins TRBV19 to TRBJ2-7, with 8 bases fitting TRBD2. The CDR3 is 16 residues long. V dropped 0 bases and J dropped 0; count of bases not matched to a gene: 4. The germline V gene has CDR1 LNHDA and CDR2 SQIVND (reference sequence). CDR3 residues: CASSIDREGSSYEQYF. CDR3 sequence (DNA): TGTGCCAGTAGTATAGACCGGGAGGGAAGCTCCTACGAGCAGTACTTC.

The CDR3 spells CASSLGGGTLNEQFF. The DNA of the CDR3 is TGTGCCAGCAGCTTAGGGGGCGGGACACTTAATGAGCAGTTCTTC. This sequence joins TRBV13 and TRBJ2-1; perhaps D is TRBD1 or TRBD2 (6 bases each). This CDR3 contains 15 residues. V lost 0 bases, J lost 7 bases, and 13 bases lay in between. Germline CDR1 PRHDT, CDR2 FYEKMQ (reference sequence).

The chain combines TRBV6-1 with TRBJ2-7, with 11 bases that match TRBD1. Trimming removed 3 bases from V and 2 bases from J; junction bases left unmatched: 9. CDR1 is MNHNS, CDR2 SASEGT, per germline. The CDR3 contains 17 residues. CDR3 region: CASSDRPPGQGAYEQYF. CDR3 coding DNA: TGTGCCAGCAGTGATAGACCCCCGGGACAGGGGGCCTACGAGCAGTACTTC.

This clone appeared a single time. J is TRBJ1-5 and V is TRBV5-1, with a possible D match to TRBD1 (6 bases). Trimming left V 0 bases short and J 3 bases short, with 19 bases between. The germline CDR1 and CDR2 sequences are SGHRS and YFSETQ. This CDR3 contains 18 residues. DNA for the CDR3: TGCGCCAGCAGCTTGGCTCCTCTGCGGGGGGCATACAATCAGCCCCAGCATTTT. Translating gives CASSLAPLRGAYNQPQHF.

The rearrangement joins TRBV28 to TRBJ2-3; 9 nucleotides match TRBD1. V was clipped by 6 bases and J by 3 bases; unmatched bases: 19. The CDR3 has 19 amino acids. CDR1 is MDHEN and CDR2 is SYDVKM in the germline V gene. The CDR3 spells CASSLMGGDGTGITDTQYF. The CDR3 DNA sequence: TGTGCCAGCAGCCTCATGGGGGGCGACGGGACAGGGATAACAGATACGCAGTATTTT.

This chain uses TRBV5-4 with TRBJ2-7; no firm D call. Germline-derived CDR1 and CDR2 are SGHNT and YYREEE (reference sequence). V lost 4 bases to trimming and J lost 1 base, with 9 bases between them. This CDR3 contains 13 residues. The CDR3 protein is CASSTSESYEQYF. The CDR3 DNA reads as TGTGCCAGCAGCACGTCAGAGTCCTACGAGCAGTACTTC.

J is TRBJ1-4 and V is TRBV2, with 7 bases lining up with TRBD1. The germline gives CDR1 SNHLY, CDR2 FYNNEI. CDR3 length equals 15 residues. J gave up 0 bases and V 6 bases, and 4 bases lay outside the gene matches. This chain's CDR3 is CASRGTATTNEKLFF. CDR3 sequence (DNA): TGTGCCAGCAGGGGGACAGCGACAACTAATGAAAAACTGTTTTTT.

The chain couples TRBV11-2 to TRBJ2-7; D is unresolved. This CDR3 comprises 15 residues. Germline lookup yields CDR1 SGHAT and CDR2 FQNNGV. Trimming shortened V by 5 bases and J by 2 bases, and 16 bases separated the two germline ends. Here the CDR3 reads CASSDTTSLTYEQYF. CDR3 coding DNA: TGTGCCAGCAGCGATACAACGTCCTTAACCTACGAGCAGTACTTC.

This rearrangement joins TRBV7-9 to TRBJ2-3; no clear D. The CDR3 runs 14 residues. Germline values: CDR1 SEHNR, CDR2 FQNEAQ (reference sequence). Trimming left V 2 bases short and J 6 bases short, with 12 bases between. The CDR3 sequence is CASSLPVPVDTQYF. In DNA, the CDR3 is TGTGCCAGCAGCTTACCCGTCCCTGTTGATACGCAGTATTTT.

Note on this clone: This may arise from a read error, as a much more abundant clone is one base away. The same CDR3 is also encoded by other DNA sequences in this sample. This sequence joins TRBV5-6 and TRBJ1-1; 8 positions agree with TRBD1. This CDR3 contains 14 residues. Losses at the gene ends were 2 bases for V and 1 base for J; bases not matched to a gene: 1. Per germline, CDR1 SGHDT and CDR2 YYEEEE. CDR3 amino acids: CASSLGTGNTEAFF. CDR3 coding DNA: TGTGCCAGCAGCTTAGGGACAGGGAACACTGAAGCTTTCTTT.

On this clone itself: The sample contains more than one DNA sequence encoding this CDR3. The rearrangement links TRBV6-6 to TRBJ1-5; maybe TRBD1 (5 bases). CDR1 and CDR2 from the germline V gene are MNHNY and SVGAGI (reference sequence). V lost 8 bases and J 7 bases, leaving 21 bases between the germline ends. The CDR3 loop spans 15 amino acids. The CDR3 coding sequence is TGTGCCAGCTCGCTACTCCGGGACGCTAACCAGCCCCAGCATTTT. It yields the protein CASSLLRDANQPQHF.

Concerning this clone itself: Other DNA sequences in the same sample also yield this CDR3. V is TRBV27 and J is TRBJ2-7, with no clear D. V was cut by 2 bases and J by 4 bases, with 9 bases left in between. CDR1 is MNHEY, CDR2 SMNVEV, per germline (reference sequence). The CDR3 covers 13 residues. The CDR3 region has the DNA TGTGCCAGCAGTTTAACTCAGGCGTACGAGCAGTACTTC. Protein sequence: CASSLTQAYEQYF.

This clone has a handful of counts. This chain links TRBV5-1 with TRBJ1-2; TRBD1 is a possible D gene (6 bases). CDR1 and CDR2 from the germline V gene are SGHRS and YFSETQ. The CDR3 length is 15 residues. Trimming took off 2 bases at V and 4 bases at J, with 15 bases between the two ends. This CDR3 is CASSFTGFDGYGYTF. The CDR3 DNA follows: TGCGCCAGCAGCTTTACAGGGTTCGATGGCTATGGCTACACCTTC.

The chain employs TRBV7-9 and TRBJ2-6, with 10 bases lining up with TRBD2. V dropped 5 bases and J dropped 4; count of bases not matched to a gene: 14. Germline V lookup: CDR1 SEHNR, CDR2 FQNEAQ (reference sequence). This CDR3 is built from 19 residues. CDR3 sequence: CASSGFTSGTLEGANVLTF. The CDR3 nucleotides are TGTGCCAGCAGCGGTTTTACTAGCGGGACGCTGGAAGGGGCCAACGTCCTGACTTTC.

V and J are TRBV2 and TRBJ2-2; D uncertain. The CDR3 contains 13 residues. CDR1 is SNHLY, CDR2 FYNNEI, per germline. Trimming shortened V by 6 bases and J by 8 bases, and 13 bases separated the two germline ends. The DNA of the CDR3 is TGTGCCAGCAGGGACCCGAACGTTGGGGAGCTGTTTTTT. As protein: CASRDPNVGELFF. The variable domain in full, with the rest retrieved from reference TRBV2 and TRBJ2-2, is EPEVTQTPSHQVTQMGQEVILRCVPISNHLYFYWYRQILGQKVEFLVSFYNNEISEKSEIFDDQFSVERPDGSNFTLKIRSTKLEDSAMYFCASRDPNVGELFFGEGSRLTVL.

V is TRBV13 and J is TRBJ1-2; 10 nucleotides match TRBD1. The trim removed 5 bases at V and 4 bases at J, leaving 10 bases unmatched. This CDR3 region has 16 residues. Germline CDR1 reads PRHDT; CDR2 reads FYEKMQ (reference sequence). CDR3 DNA sequence: TGTGCCAGCAGCCCCACGGGACAGGGGAACGTCTATGGCTACACCTTC. Translation gives CASSPTGQGNVYGYTF.

This chain connects TRBV6-5 to TRBJ2-2; the D is unclear. V dropped 6 bases and J dropped 6 bases, with 17 bases sitting between them. The CDR3 totals 15 residues. CDR1 and CDR2 (germline): MNHEY, SVGAGI. CDR3 sequence (DNA): TGTGCCAGCAGCCCGGATTCGGGTTTCTCCGGGGAGCTGTTTTTT. Encoded protein: CASSPDSGFSGELFF.

The V gene is TRBV9, the J gene TRBJ2-7, with a possible D match to TRBD1 (6 bases). The CDR3 sequence is 13 residues long. CDR1 and CDR2 (germline): SGDLS, YYNGEE. Trimming shortened V by 4 bases and J by 3 bases, and 11 bases separated the two germline ends. Written as DNA, the CDR3 is TGTGCCAGCAGCCCAGAACAGGGCTACGAGCAGTACTTC. Amino acids: CASSPEQGYEQYF.

V usage is TRBV28 and J usage is TRBJ1-2; D is undetermined. The CDR3 is 16 residues long. V was trimmed by 7 bases and J by 7 bases, leaving 25 bases between them. Germline V gene data show CDR1 as MDHEN and CDR2 as SYDVKM. CDR3 loop: CASISIRQALDPGYTF. As DNA, the CDR3 is TGTGCCAGCATCTCTATTCGCCAAGCATTAGACCCTGGCTACACCTTC.

As for this clone: Since a much larger clone is just one base distant, this may be a read error. The chain recombines TRBV29-1 with TRBJ2-2; possibly TRBD2 for D (5 bases). The CDR3 sequence is 13 residues long. Germline values: CDR1 SQVTM, CDR2 ANQGSEA. The DNA of the CDR3 is TGCAGCGCTATCACGGGGTACACCGGGGAGCTGCTTTTT. Protein: CSAITGYTGELLF.

The chain has TRBV10-3 and TRBJ2-5; weak D call: TRBD1 (5 bases). The V gene's germline CDR1 is ENHRY and CDR2 SYGVKD. The CDR3 extends over 14 amino acids. Between the trimmed V and J ends, which lost 6 bases and 5 bases, there was a span of 16 bases. The CDR3: CAISLRGLGETQYF. The CDR3 bases are TGTGCCATCAGCTTAAGGGGATTGGGGGAGACCCAGTACTTC.

The chain links TRBV5-1 to TRBJ2-7; D ambiguous. The CDR3 covers 13 residues. The germline V and J ends were trimmed by 3 bases and 7 bases, with 14 bases remaining between them. Looked up from germline, CDR1 is SGHRS and CDR2 is YFSETQ. CDR3 residues: CASSWTRSREQYF. As DNA, the CDR3 is TGCGCCAGCAGCTGGACCAGGTCAAGGGAGCAGTACTTC.

The chain links TRBV7-9 to TRBJ1-2; D is unclear. The CDR3 has 12 residues. V was shortened by 5 bases and J by 6 bases, with 10 bases between the two germline ends. Germline CDR1 is SEHNR and CDR2 is FQNEAQ (reference sequence). CDR3 region: CASSTSTHGYTF. The CDR3, as DNA: TGTGCCAGCAGCACCTCCACCCATGGCTACACCTTC.

The chain is built from TRBV4-3 and TRBJ2-7; TRBD2 aligns across 10 bases. The CDR3 is made up of 14 amino acids. J lost 5 bases, V lost 6 bases, and 7 bases had no gene match. Germline V CDR1 and CDR2: LGHNA, YSLEER. CDR3 amino acids: CASSLDGLADEQYF. The CDR3 DNA sequence: TGCGCCAGCAGTCTTGATGGACTAGCGGACGAGCAGTACTTC.

The rearrangement links TRBV27 to TRBJ2-7, with a weak D call TRBD1 (6 bases). V was shortened by 6 bases and J by 3 bases, with 12 bases between the two germline ends. The germline CDR1 and CDR2 sequences are MNHEY and SMNVEV (reference sequence). The CDR3 is 13 amino acids. The CDR3 DNA follows: TGTGCCAGCAGCCACCCAGGGGACTACGAGCAGTACTTC. This gives the protein CASSHPGDYEQYF.

The chain couples TRBV6-1 to TRBJ2-7; no definite D call. This CDR3 is built from 13 residues. Germline CDR1 MNHNS, CDR2 SASEGT. The V end lost 4 bases, the J end lost 1 base, and 8 bases lay between the germline ends. CDR3 protein: CASSVRRSYEQYF. DNA for the CDR3: TGTGCCAGCAGTGTACGCAGATCCTACGAGCAGTACTTC.

The chain recombines TRBV4-1 with TRBJ2-1, with a weak D call TRBD2 (7 bases). The V gene lost 1 base and the J gene lost 3 bases, with 13 bases spanning the gap. Germline values: CDR1 MGHRA, CDR2 YSYEKL. This CDR3 spans 16 amino acids. The chain's CDR3 is CASSQVEGGGYNEQFF. In DNA form, the CDR3 reads TGCGCCAGCAGCCAAGTAGAGGGAGGGGGCTACAATGAGCAGTTCTTC.

The V call is TRBV2, the J call TRBJ2-7; D tentatively fits TRBD1 or TRBD2 (5 bases each). Looked up from germline, CDR1 is SNHLY and CDR2 is FYNNEI. The ends were cut back, 10 bases at V and 2 bases at J, with 12 bases in the middle. There are 12 residues in the CDR3. The CDR3 nucleotides read TGTGCCACCCGGGACGGCCCCTACGAGCAGTACTTC. This encodes CATRDGPYEQYF.